A single sample gave rise to the 18 T cell receptor beta chains below, sequenced in a study of T cells in women clearing cervical HPV infection. The method was immunoSEQ multiplex PCR; TCRdb's version includes in-frame clones alone and lacks a portion of them. The sample includes about 12,000 clones. Sequencing was performed on blood buffy coat. Receptors originate from a woman between 18 and 69 years old with a cervical HPV16 infection that either progressed to CIN3+ or cleared (not recorded which).

A word on this clone: Read sequence stops 3 residues before the CDR3 end, and the germline J gene provides the missing end. The V call is TRBV5-1, the J call TRBJ2-5; 7 nucleotides line up with TRBD2. Germline V CDR1 and CDR2: SGHRS, YFSETQ. The junction had 3 bases not matched to a gene; V was cut back by 1 base and J by 0 bases. The CDR3 length is 15 residues. The CDR3 sequence: CASSLPAGYQETQYF. The CDR3 bases that were read are TGCGCCAGCAGCTTGCCAGCGGGGTACCAAGAGACC.

Details on this clone: From the germline J gene comes the end of the CDR3, since the read stops 3 residues before it. This chain links TRBV7-9 with TRBJ2-5; possibly TRBD1 for D (7 bases). CDR3 size: 14 residues. Germline V gene sequence: CDR1 SEHNR, CDR2 FQNEAQ (reference sequence). The V end lost 7 bases, the J end lost 4 bases, and 16 bases lay between the germline ends. CDR3 region: CASNTQGGPETQYF. Incomplete CDR3 DNA: TGTGCCAGCAATACCCAGGGGGGCCCAGAGACC.

On this clone itself: From the germline J gene comes the end of the CDR3, since the read stops 3 residues before it. The V gene is TRBV30, the J gene TRBJ1-2; the D gene is possibly TRBD1 (5 bases). The CDR3 contains 14 residues. Germline loops: CDR1 GTSNPN, CDR2 SVGIG (reference sequence). V was cut by 2 bases and J by 4 bases, with 14 bases left in between. Incomplete CDR3 DNA: TGTGCCTGGAGTACTCCGGGGGGAATCTATGGC. Translation: CAWSTPGGIYG. The whole CDR3 reads CAWSTPGGIYGYTF.

This clone is medium-sized by frequency. From the germline J gene comes the end of the CDR3, since the read stops 3 residues before it. The chain combines TRBV18 with TRBJ1-2; 7 bases agree with TRBD1. This CDR3 region has 14 residues. CDR1 and CDR2 (germline): KGHSH, LQKENI. Incomplete CDR3 DNA: TGTGCCAGCTCACCACGTAGACAGGGTGAGGGC. Its translation is CASSPRRQGEG. The CDR3, in full, reads CASSPRRQGEGYTF. The complete variable domain, with remaining parts taken from reference TRBV18 and TRBJ1-2, reads NAGVMQNPRHLVRRRGQEARLRCSPMKGHSHVYWYRQLPEEGLKFMVYLQKENIIDESGMPKERFSAEFPKEGPSILRIQQVVRGDSAAYFCASSPRRQGEGYTFGSGTRLTVV.

A word on this clone: The read gets to within 3 residues of the CDR3 end, and the germline J gene fills in the rest. The chain is built from TRBV18 and TRBJ2-4, with D possibly TRBD1 on 6 matching bases. In germline, CDR1 is KGHSH, CDR2 LQKENI. This CDR3 region has 13 residues. CDR3 bases read: TGTGCCAGCTCACCGGGGACAACCTATGGT. Translation: CASSPGTTYG. The complete CDR3 reads CASSPGTTYGQYF.

Comments on this clone: The CDR3 extends 3 residues past the end of the read, so its final part is completed from the germline J gene. V is TRBV6-4 and J is TRBJ2-7; D possibly corresponds to TRBD1 (5 bases). This CDR3 contains 13 residues. The germline gives CDR1 MRHNA, CDR2 SNTAGT. V gave up 0 bases and J gave up 6 bases, with 9 bases separating them. CDR3 sequence: CASSDSDRGEQYF. The sequenced CDR3 bases are TGTGCCAGCAGTGACTCCGACAGAGGCGAG.

With respect to this clone: Coverage ceases 3 residues before the CDR3 finishes, and the germline J gene fills in the end. The V call is TRBV27, the J call TRBJ1-2, with D unclear. Germline V lookup: CDR1 MNHEY, CDR2 SMNVEV (reference sequence). This CDR3 spans 15 amino acids. Partial CDR3 DNA: TGTGCCAGCAGTTTTCATTATGCTACCATAGGGGGC. Translating it yields CASSFHYATIGG. The CDR3 in its entirety is CASSFHYATIGGYTF.

Points on this clone: The CDR3 is cut off 3 residues early in the read; its end comes from the germline J gene. V usage is TRBV11-2 and J usage is TRBJ1-3; D is possibly TRBD1 (6 bases). V lost 3 bases, J lost 4 bases, and 13 bases lay in between. CDR1 SGHAT and CDR2 FQNNGV come from the germline V gene. The CDR3 totals 15 residues. Here the CDR3 reads CASSFDTGSGNTIYF. The part of the CDR3 DNA that was read is TGTGCCAGCAGCTTCGATACAGGGTCGGGAAACACC. Combining the CDR3 with reference TRBV11-2 and TRBJ1-3 gives the whole variable domain EAGVAQSPRYKIIEKRQSVAFWCNPISGHATLYWYQQILGQGPKLLIQFQNNGVVDDSQLPKDRFSAERLKGVDSTLKIQPAKLEDSAVYLCASSFDTGSGNTIYFGEGSWLTVV.

A note on this clone: The read is 3 residues too short to cover the CDR3 end, so that end is filled in from the germline J gene. This chain connects TRBV2 to TRBJ1-2; 7 bases map to TRBD1. The V gene's germline CDR1 is SNHLY and CDR2 FYNNEI. V lost 4 bases, J lost 3 bases, and 2 bases stayed unmatched. The CDR3 is 13 amino acids. CDR3 DNA, as far as it was read: TGTGCCAGCAGTGGACAGGGTGACTATGGC. The encoded protein is CASSGQGDYG. The complete CDR3 reads CASSGQGDYGYTF.

Regarding this clone: The CDR3 is cut off 3 residues early in the read; its end comes from the germline J gene. The chain recombines TRBV12-3 or TRBV12-4 with TRBJ2-3; 9 bases align to TRBD1. CDR3 length: 17 amino acids. Germline trimming cut 6 bases from V and 1 base from J; bases unmatched to any gene: 11. The covered CDR3 bases are TGTGCCAGCAGCCCCACAGGGGGCGCGAAGGGCACAGATACG. This sequence encodes CASSPTGGAKGTDT. The CDR3 in full is CASSPTGGAKGTDTQYF.

For this clone: The DNA ends 3 residues before the CDR3 does, and the rest of the CDR3 is filled in from the germline J gene. J is TRBJ1-4 and V is TRBV28, with D possibly being TRBD1 (6 bases). The CDR3 has 14 amino acids. Germline CDR1 reads MDHEN; CDR2 reads SYDVKM. V lost 5 bases and J lost 2, with 9 bases in between. Incomplete CDR3 DNA: TGTGCCAGCAGTCCAGGGGTCACTAATGAAAAA. Its translation: CASSPGVTNEK. The entire CDR3 sequence reads CASSPGVTNEKLFF.

Points on this clone: The CDR3 end falls 3 residues outside the read, so it is completed with the germline J gene. This rearrangement joins TRBV2 to TRBJ2-3, with 8 bases that match TRBD1. This CDR3 has 17 residues. The V gene's germline CDR1 is SNHLY and CDR2 FYNNEI. Trimming cost V 1 base and J 6 bases; bases outside gene matches: 12. This CDR3 is CASSEGGWDRTSDTQYF. CDR3 bases read: TGTGCCAGCAGTGAAGGAGGTTGGGACAGGACATCGGATACG.

In terms of frequency, this clone is medium-sized. The sequenced fragment ends 3 residues before the CDR3 boundary, so the rest is inferred from the germline J gene. The V and J genes are TRBV20-1 and TRBJ1-1, with D perhaps matching TRBD1 (5 bases). The V gene's germline CDR1 is DFQATT and CDR2 SNEGSKA (reference sequence). The length of the CDR3 is 13 residues. Trimming took 6 bases from V and 0 from J, leaving 11 bases between them. The CDR3 DNA, read in part, is TGCAGTGCGAGAACAGGAATGAACACTGAA. Translating gives CSARTGMNTE. In full, the CDR3 reads CSARTGMNTEAFF.

For this clone: The read terminates 3 residues ahead of where the CDR3 ends, so the germline J gene completes it. J is TRBJ1-1 and V is TRBV18; weak D call: TRBD1 (6 bases). Germline loops: CDR1 KGHSH, CDR2 LQKENI. The V end was cut by 10 bases, the J end by 1 base, with 19 bases between. The CDR3 is made up of 15 amino acids. Incomplete CDR3 DNA: TGTGCCACCACTCAAAGCGGACAGCGGAACACTGAA. Amino acids: CATTQSGQRNTE. The whole CDR3 region reads CATTQSGQRNTEAFF.

Comment on this clone: Read sequence stops 3 residues before the CDR3 end, and the germline J gene provides the missing end. This chain joins TRBV5-4 and TRBJ1-4; unclear D gene. The CDR3 sequence is 14 residues long. Trimming removed 5 bases from V and 5 bases from J, with 13 bases in between. CDR1 is SGHNT, CDR2 YYREEE, per germline (reference sequence). The sequenced CDR3 bases are TGTGCCAGCAGGGAGGGTCCCCTGAATGAAAAA. Translating gives CASREGPLNEK. The CDR3 reads in full as CASREGPLNEKLFF.

CDR3 sequence: CASSTVGVGGHEYTF. The CDR3 DNA, read in part, is TGTGCCAGCAGCACCGTGGGGGTGGGGGGTCATGAG. V usage is TRBV28 and J usage is TRBJ1-2, with D perhaps matching TRBD1 (5 bases). Read data end 3 residues before the CDR3 end; the end is taken from the germline J gene. CDR3 length: 15 residues. Per the germline V gene, CDR1 is MDHEN and CDR2 is SYDVKM.

Remarks on this clone: The CDR3 extends 3 residues past the end of the read, so its final part is completed from the germline J gene. The rearrangement joins TRBV20-1 to TRBJ2-3, with D perhaps TRBD2 (5 bases). Trimming pared 5 bases from V and 4 bases from J, leaving 16 bases between. Germline V CDR1 and CDR2: DFQATT, SNEGSKA (reference sequence). The CDR3 length is 14 residues. CDR3 loop: CSAPRTELADTQYF. Partial CDR3 DNA: TGCAGTGCTCCGCGGACTGAGTTGGCAGATACG.

Turning to this clone: The read falls 3 residues short of the CDR3 end, and the missing part is taken from the germline J gene. This chain connects TRBV20-1 to TRBJ1-6; D gene uncertain. The germline CDR1 and CDR2 sequences are DFQATT and SNEGSKA (reference sequence). The CDR3 contains 10 residues. CDR3 bases read: TGCAGTGCGGCGGGTGTGGCC. Translation gives CSAAGVA. In full, the CDR3 is CSAAGVALHF.